This T cell receptor beta chain was captured by sequencing in a study of graft-versus-host responses after intestinal transplantation. As for the study in general: Multivisceral, liver-intestinal, or isolated intestinal grafts were transplanted into recipients. All of the recipients had induction that used anti-thymocyte globulin, then tacrolimus and steroids for approximately 3 years. Study observations and caveats: Marrow from the recipient contained GvH clones, some of which had appeared first in ileum or blood.

V was clipped by 5 bases and J by 2 bases, with 7 bases between them. The germline gives CDR1 MNHEY, CDR2 SVGAGI. This CDR3 is 13 amino acids long. Concerning this clone: The target antigen is unknown.

Measured with immunoSEQ multiplex PCR; TCRdb has only the in-frame clones, and not every one. The data hold about 120,000 clones, with over 80% observed a single time. The source is a human donor who received an intestinal transplant. This material consisted of unstimulated CD4+ T cells sorted from spleen or lymph node cells, taken before intestinal transplant. The rearrangement links TRBV6-5 to TRBJ2-1; D remains ambiguous. The CDR3 DNA reads TGTGCCAGCAGTGAGAGTGCCTACAATGAGCAGTTCTTC. It encodes CASSESAYNEQFF.